This T cell receptor beta chain was sequenced during a study of cytomegalovirus exposure and HLA in healthy donors. Study-level points and caveats: The investigators catalogued 164 TCR beta chains as cytomegalovirus-associated. Most TCR sequences were rare, but some public TCRs occurred in many donors.

CDR1 is SEHNR and CDR2 is FQNEAQ in the germline V gene (reference sequence). The V and J ends lost 2 bases and 5 bases respectively, with 18 bases between them. The CDR3 has 17 residues. The PCR made use of 60 Vbeta and 13 Jbeta primers. Repertoires were generated with immunoSEQ multiplex PCR, while TCRdb's copy carries only in-frame clones and drops some. The sample includes over 150,000 clones, 65% to 85% of them seen just once. In the case of this clone: Its target is unknown.

What was sequenced was PBMCs. This chain joins TRBV7-9 and TRBJ2-2, with D possibly being TRBD2 (6 bases). The receptor was isolated from a man between 60 and 70 years old in good health and CMV-seronegative. CDR3 sequence reads: CASSLQLGRSPTGELFF. CDR3 in DNA: TGTGCCAGCAGCTTACAGTTAGGGAGGTCACCAACCGGGGAGCTGTTTTTT.